A selection of T cell receptor beta chains follows, all from one sample in a study of shared clonotypes between healthy human individuals. This table comes from immunoSEQ multiplex PCR, and its TCRdb copy is limited to in-frame clones, with some not included. This table holds about 470,000 clones, around 79% found once. The sample consisted of PBMCs. The receptors derive from a woman between 40 and 50 years old in good health. Some clones in this sample may be carry-over from other donors' samples. The CDR3 runs from the conserved cysteine through the conserved F or W. D genes are given only for firm matches. Clone size is stated in some rows and not others, as once, few, many or a class when expanded.

TRBJ2-1,TRBV6-1,NA,TRBD2,CASSWTSGRVGEQFF,TGTGCCAGCAGCTGGACTAGCGGGAGGGTTGGTGAGCAGTTCTTC
TRBJ1-1,TRBV7-9,NA,NA,CASSSGDREAFF,TGTGCCAGCAGCTCCGGGGACCGTGAAGCTTTCTTT
TRBJ2-7,TRBV4-3,NA,TRBD1,CASTNDRGQNTYEQYF,TGCGCCAGCACCAATGACAGGGGGCAAAATACCTACGAGCAGTACTTC
TRBJ2-2,TRBV2,NA,TRBD1,CASSARQGNTGELFF,TGTGCCAGCAGTGCACGACAGGGCAACACCGGGGAGCTGTTTTTT
TRBJ2-5,TRBV7-2,NA,NA,CASSLVIGKETQYF,TGTGCCAGCAGCTTAGTAATAGGAAAAGAGACCCAGTACTTC
TRBJ2-7,TRBV4-1,NA,TRBD1,CASSQGGQGSVYEQYF,TGCGCCAGCAGCCAAGGGGGACAGGGGTCCGTCTACGAGCAGTACTTC
TRBJ1-3,TRBV7-2,NA,NA,CASSYRTVSGNTIYF,TGTGCCAGCAGCTACAGGACAGTCTCTGGAAACACCATATATTTT
TRBJ1-5,TRBV30,NA,TRBD1,CAWTPTGTVSSQPQHF,TGTGCCTGGACCCCCACCGGGACAGTATCCAGTCAGCCCCAGCATTTT
TRBJ1-1,TRBV18,NA,NA,CASSRREGYTEAFF,TGTGCCAGCTCCCGGCGGGAGGGGTACACTGAAGCTTTCTTT
TRBJ1-5,TRBV9,NA,TRBD1,CASSVGAGGYQPQHF,TGTGCCAGCAGCGTAGGTGCAGGGGGTTATCAGCCCCAGCATTTT
TRBJ1-1,TRBV18,NA,NA,CASSLQDQNTEAFF,TGTGCCAGCTCACTACAAGACCAGAACACTGAAGCTTTCTTT
TRBJ2-7,TRBV6-1,NA,NA,CATRQPSYEQYF,TGTGCCACAAGACAGCCCTCCTACGAGCAGTACTTC
TRBJ2-7,TRBV30,few,TRBD1,CAWRSRDRTESEQYF,TGTGCCTGGAGGTCCCGGGACAGGACCGAGAGCGAGCAGTACTTC
TRBJ1-1,TRBV2,NA,TRBD1,CATAQGGTEAFF,TGTGCCACAGCTCAGGGGGGCACTGAAGCTTTCTTT
TRBJ2-3,TRBV2,NA,TRBD1,CASSGQGLDTQYF,TGTGCCAGCAGCGGACAGGGTCTAGATACGCAGTATTTT
TRBJ1-1,TRBV11-3,NA,NA,CASSLDCKGQLNTEAFF,TGTGCCAGCAGCTTAGATTGCAAAGGACAACTGAACACTGAAGCTTTCTTT
TRBJ1-1,TRBV19,NA,TRBD1,CASRSRDSGSEAFF,TGTGCCAGTAGGTCCCGGGACAGCGGCTCTGAAGCTTTCTTT
TRBJ2-1,TRBV28,once,NA,CASSSLNNEQFF,TGTGCCAGCAGTTCACTAAACAATGAGCAGTTCTTC
TRBJ2-7,TRBV5-1,NA,NA,CASSLSESSYEQYF,TGCGCCAGCAGCTTATCAGAAAGCTCCTACGAGCAGTACTTC
TRBJ2-2,TRBV7-2,NA,NA,CASSQGPNTGELFF,TGTGCCAGCAGCCAGGGGCCAAACACCGGGGAGCTGTTTTTT
TRBJ2-3,TRBV11-3,once,NA,CASTGRHTDTQYF,TGTGCCTCAACCGGGCGGCACACAGATACGCAGTATTTT
TRBJ2-3,TRBV4-1,NA,NA,CASSHPRTDTQYF,TGCGCCAGCAGCCACCCCCGGACAGATACGCAGTATTTT
TRBJ2-4,TRBV10-2,NA,NA,CASTDGLAKNIQYF,TGCGCCAGCACTGACGGACTAGCCAAAAACATTCAGTACTTC
TRBJ2-2,TRBV15,NA,NA,CATSREPFSDTGELFF,TGTGCCACCAGCAGAGAACCATTTAGTGACACCGGGGAGCTGTTTTTT
TRBJ2-7,TRBV28,NA,NA,CASSLISRWSASYEQYF,TGTGCCAGCAGTTTAATTAGCCGTTGGTCAGCCTCCTACGAGCAGTACTTC
TRBJ2-1,TRBV10-3,NA,NA,CAISERELSYNEQFF,TGTGCCATCAGTGAGCGGGAGTTATCCTACAATGAGCAGTTCTTC
TRBJ1-6,TRBV19,NA,TRBD1,CASSSRQGHLNSPLHF,TGTGCCAGTAGTTCCCGACAGGGTCACCTGAATTCACCCCTCCACTTT
TRBJ2-7,TRBV7-2,few,NA,CASSGEYEQYF,TGTGCCAGCAGCGGGGAGTACGAGCAGTACTTC